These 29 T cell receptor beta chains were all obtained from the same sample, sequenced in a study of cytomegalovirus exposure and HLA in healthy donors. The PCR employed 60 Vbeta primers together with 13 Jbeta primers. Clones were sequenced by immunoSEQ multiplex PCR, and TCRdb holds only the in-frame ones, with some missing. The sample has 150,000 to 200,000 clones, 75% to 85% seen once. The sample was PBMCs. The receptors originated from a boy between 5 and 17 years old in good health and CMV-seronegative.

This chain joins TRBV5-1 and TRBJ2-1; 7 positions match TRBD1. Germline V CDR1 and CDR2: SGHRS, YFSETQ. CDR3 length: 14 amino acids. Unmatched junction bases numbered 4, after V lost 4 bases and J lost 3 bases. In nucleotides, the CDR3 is TGCGCCAGCAGCGCCCGGACAGGCTACAATGAGCAGTTCTTC. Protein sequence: CASSARTGYNEQFF.

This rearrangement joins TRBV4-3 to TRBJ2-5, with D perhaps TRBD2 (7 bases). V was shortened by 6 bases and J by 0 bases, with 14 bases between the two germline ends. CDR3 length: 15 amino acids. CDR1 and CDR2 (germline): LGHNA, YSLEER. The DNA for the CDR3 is TGCGCCAGCAGTCCGGGGGGCCCGTACCAAGAGACCCAGTACTTC. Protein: CASSPGGPYQETQYF.

Here the CDR3 DNA reads TGTGCCAGTCTGGGACAGGGGGCGAATGAGCAGTTCTTC. This codes for CASLGQGANEQFF. The chain is built from TRBV19 and TRBJ2-1, with 12 bases fitting TRBD1. Germline CDR1 reads LNHDA; CDR2 reads SQIVND (reference sequence). This CDR3 is 13 amino acids long. V shed 8 bases, J shed 7 bases, and the junction held 3 bases outside the gene matches.

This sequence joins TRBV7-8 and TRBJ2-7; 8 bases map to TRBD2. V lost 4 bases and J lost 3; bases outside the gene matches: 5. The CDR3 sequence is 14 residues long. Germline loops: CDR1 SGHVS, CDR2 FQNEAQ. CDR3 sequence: CASSSGLVNYEQYF. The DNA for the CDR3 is TGTGCCAGCAGCTCGGGACTAGTGAACTACGAGCAGTACTTC.

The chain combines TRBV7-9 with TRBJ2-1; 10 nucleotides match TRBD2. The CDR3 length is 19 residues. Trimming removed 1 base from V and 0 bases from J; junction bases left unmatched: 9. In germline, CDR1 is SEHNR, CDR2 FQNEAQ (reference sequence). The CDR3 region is CASSLERFLAGASYNEQFF. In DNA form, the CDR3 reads TGTGCCAGCAGCTTAGAGCGTTTTCTAGCGGGAGCCTCCTACAATGAGCAGTTCTTC.

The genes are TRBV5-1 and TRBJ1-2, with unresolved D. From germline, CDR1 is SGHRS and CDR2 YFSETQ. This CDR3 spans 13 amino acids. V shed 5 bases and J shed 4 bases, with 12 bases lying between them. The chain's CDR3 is CASSHQAIYGYTF. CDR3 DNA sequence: TGCGCCAGCAGTCACCAGGCTATCTATGGCTACACCTTC.

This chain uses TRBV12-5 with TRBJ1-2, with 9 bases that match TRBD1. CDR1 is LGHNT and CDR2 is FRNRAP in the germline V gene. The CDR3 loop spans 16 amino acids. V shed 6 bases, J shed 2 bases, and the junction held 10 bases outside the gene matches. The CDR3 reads CASGTGQGVNNYGYTF. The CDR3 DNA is TGTGCTAGTGGCACGGGACAGGGCGTGAACAACTATGGCTACACCTTC.

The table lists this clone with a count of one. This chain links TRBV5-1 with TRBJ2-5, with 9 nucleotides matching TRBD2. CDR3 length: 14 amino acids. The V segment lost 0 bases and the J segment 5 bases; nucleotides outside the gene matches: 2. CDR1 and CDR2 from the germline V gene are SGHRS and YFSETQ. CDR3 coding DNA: TGCGCCAGCAGCTTGGCCGGGACTAGCGAGACCCAGTACTTC. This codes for CASSLAGTSETQYF.

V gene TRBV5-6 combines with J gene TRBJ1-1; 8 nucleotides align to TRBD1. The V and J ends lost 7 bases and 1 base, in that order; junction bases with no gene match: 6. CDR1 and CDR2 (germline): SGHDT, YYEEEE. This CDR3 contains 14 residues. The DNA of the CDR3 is TGTGCCAGCTACAGGGGGTGGAAGAACACTGAAGCTTTCTTT. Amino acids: CASYRGWKNTEAFF.

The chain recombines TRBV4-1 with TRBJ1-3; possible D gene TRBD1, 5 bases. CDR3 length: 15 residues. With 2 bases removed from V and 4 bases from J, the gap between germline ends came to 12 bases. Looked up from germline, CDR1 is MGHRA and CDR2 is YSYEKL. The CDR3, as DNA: TGCGCCAGCAGCCAACTTCGGACATTCGGAAACACCATATATTTT. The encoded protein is CASSQLRTFGNTIYF.

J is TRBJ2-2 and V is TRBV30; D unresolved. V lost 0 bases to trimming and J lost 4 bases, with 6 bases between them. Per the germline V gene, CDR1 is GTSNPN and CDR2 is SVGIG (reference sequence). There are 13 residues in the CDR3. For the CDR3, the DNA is TGTGCCTGGAGTGTACCCGGCACCGGGGAGCTGTTTTTT. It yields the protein CAWSVPGTGELFF.

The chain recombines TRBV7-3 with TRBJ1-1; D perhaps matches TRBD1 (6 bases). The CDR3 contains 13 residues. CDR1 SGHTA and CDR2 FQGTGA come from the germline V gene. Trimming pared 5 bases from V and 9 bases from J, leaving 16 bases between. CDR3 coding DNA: TGTGCCAGCAGCGACGATACAGGGTTTAAAGCTTTCTTT. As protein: CASSDDTGFKAFF.

CDR3 sequence reads: CASSSVQRGDIDEQFF. CDR3 nucleotides: TGCGCCAGCAGTTCCGTTCAGCGGGGGGATATCGATGAGCAGTTCTTC. The chain has TRBV4-1 and TRBJ2-1; TRBD2 matches 9 bases. J was trimmed by 8 bases and V by 6 bases; bases with no gene match: 14. The length of the CDR3 is 16 residues. Germline loops: CDR1 MGHRA, CDR2 YSYEKL.

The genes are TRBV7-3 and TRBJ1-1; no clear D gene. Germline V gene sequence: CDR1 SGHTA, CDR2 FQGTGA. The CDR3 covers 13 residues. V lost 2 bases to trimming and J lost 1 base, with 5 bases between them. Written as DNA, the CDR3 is TGTGCCAGCAGCTTATTCGGGAACACTGAAGCTTTCTTT. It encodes CASSLFGNTEAFF. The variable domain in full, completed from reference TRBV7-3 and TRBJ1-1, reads GAGVSQTPSNKVTEKGKYVELRCDPISGHTALYWYRQSLGQGPEFLIYFQGTGAADDSGLPNDRFFAVRPEGSVSTLKIQRTERGDSAVYLCASSLFGNTEAFFGQGTRLTVV.

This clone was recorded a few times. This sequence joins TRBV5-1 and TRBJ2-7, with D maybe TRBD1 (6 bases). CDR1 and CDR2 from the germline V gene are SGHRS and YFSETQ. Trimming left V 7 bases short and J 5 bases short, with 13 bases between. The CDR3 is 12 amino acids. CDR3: CASARQEHEQYF. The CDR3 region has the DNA TGCGCCAGCGCGCGACAGGAGCACGAGCAGTACTTC.

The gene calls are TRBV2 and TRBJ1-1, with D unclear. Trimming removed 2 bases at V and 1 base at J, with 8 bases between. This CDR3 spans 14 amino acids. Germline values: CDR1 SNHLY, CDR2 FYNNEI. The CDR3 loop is CASSENERNTEAFF. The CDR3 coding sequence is TGTGCCAGCAGTGAAAACGAGAGGAACACTGAAGCTTTCTTT.

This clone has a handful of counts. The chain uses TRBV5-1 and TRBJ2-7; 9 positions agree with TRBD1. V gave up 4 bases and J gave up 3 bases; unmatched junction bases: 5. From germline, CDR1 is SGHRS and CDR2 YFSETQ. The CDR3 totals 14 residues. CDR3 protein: CASSTGQGSYEQYF. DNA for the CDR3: TGCGCCAGCAGCACCGGACAGGGGAGCTACGAGCAGTACTTC.

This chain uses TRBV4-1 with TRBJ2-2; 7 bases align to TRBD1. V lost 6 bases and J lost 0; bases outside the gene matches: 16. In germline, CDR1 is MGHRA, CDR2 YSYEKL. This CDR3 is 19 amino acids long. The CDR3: CASRTPTGKRGANTGELFF. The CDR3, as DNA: TGCGCCAGCAGGACCCCGACAGGGAAGAGGGGCGCGAACACCGGGGAGCTGTTTTTT.

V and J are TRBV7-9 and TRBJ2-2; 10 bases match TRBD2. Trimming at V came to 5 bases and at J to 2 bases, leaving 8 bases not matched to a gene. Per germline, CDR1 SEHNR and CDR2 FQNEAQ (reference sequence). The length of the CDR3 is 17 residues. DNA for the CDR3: TGTGCCAGCAGCCCTGGTAGCGGGAGGTCCAACACCGGGGAGCTGTTTTTT. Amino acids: CASSPGSGRSNTGELFF. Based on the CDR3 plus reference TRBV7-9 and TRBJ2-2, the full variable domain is DTGVSQNPRHKITKRGQNVTFRCDPISEHNRLYWYRQTLGQGPEFLTYFQNEAQLEKSRLLSDRFSAERPKGSFSTLEIQRTEQGDSAMYLCASSPGSGRSNTGELFFGEGSRLTVL.

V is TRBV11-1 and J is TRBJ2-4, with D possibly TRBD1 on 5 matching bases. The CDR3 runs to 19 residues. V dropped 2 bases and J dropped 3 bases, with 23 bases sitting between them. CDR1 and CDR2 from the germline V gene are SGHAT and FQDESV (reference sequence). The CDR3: CASSLIRVRQGNYKNIQYF. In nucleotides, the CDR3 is TGTGCCAGCAGCTTAATCCGGGTCCGGCAGGGAAACTACAAAAACATTCAGTACTTC.

CDR3 DNA sequence: TGTGCCAGCAGCTCCTTAGCGGGAGGTGCTTACAATGAGCAGTTCTTC. Translated, it gives CASSSLAGGAYNEQFF. This chain links TRBV11-2 with TRBJ2-1, with 10 positions matching TRBD2. The V segment lost 4 bases and the J segment 4 bases; nucleotides outside the gene matches: 7. Germline CDR1 reads SGHAT; CDR2 reads FQNNGV. The CDR3 extends over 16 amino acids.

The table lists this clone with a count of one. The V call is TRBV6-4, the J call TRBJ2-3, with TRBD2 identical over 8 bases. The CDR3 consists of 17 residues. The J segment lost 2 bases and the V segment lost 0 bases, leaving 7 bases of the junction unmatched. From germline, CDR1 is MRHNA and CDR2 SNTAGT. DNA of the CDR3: TGTGCCAGCAGTGACTCATCGGCGGGAGGTACCACAGATACGCAGTATTTT. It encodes CASSDSSAGGTTDTQYF.

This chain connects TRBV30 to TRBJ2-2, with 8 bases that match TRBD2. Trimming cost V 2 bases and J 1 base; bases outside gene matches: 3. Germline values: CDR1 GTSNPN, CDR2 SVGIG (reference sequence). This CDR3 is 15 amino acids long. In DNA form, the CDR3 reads TGTGCCTGGAGTATAAGCGGGGGGAACACCGGGGAGCTGTTTTTT. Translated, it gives CAWSISGGNTGELFF.

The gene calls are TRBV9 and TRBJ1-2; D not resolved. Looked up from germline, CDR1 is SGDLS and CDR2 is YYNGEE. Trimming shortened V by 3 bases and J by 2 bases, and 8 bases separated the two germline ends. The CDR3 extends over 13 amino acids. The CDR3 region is CASSETWNYGYTF. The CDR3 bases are TGTGCCAGCAGCGAGACTTGGAACTATGGCTACACCTTC. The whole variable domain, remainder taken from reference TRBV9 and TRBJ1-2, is DSGVTQTPKHLITATGQRVTLRCSPRSGDLSVYWYQQSLDQGLQFLIQYYNGEERAKGNILERFSAQQFPDLHSELNLSSLELGDSALYFCASSETWNYGYTFGSGTRLTVV.

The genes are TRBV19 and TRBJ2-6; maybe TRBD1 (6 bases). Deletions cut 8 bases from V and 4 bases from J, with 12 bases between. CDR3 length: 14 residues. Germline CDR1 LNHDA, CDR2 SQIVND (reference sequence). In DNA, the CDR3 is TGTGCCAGTGAGGGGGACCGGGGGGCCAACGTCCTGACTTTC. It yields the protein CASEGDRGANVLTF.

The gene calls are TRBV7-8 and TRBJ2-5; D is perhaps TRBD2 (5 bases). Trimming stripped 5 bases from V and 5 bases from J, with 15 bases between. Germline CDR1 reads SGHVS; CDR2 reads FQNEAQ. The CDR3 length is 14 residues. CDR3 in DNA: TGTGCCAGCAGCCGGAGGACCGAGCTGGAGACCCAGTACTTC. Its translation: CASSRRTELETQYF.

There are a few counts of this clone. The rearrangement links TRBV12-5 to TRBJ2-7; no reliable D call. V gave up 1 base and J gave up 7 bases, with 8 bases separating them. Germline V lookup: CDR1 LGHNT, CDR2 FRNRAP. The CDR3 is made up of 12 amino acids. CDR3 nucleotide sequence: TGTGCTAGTGGTTTGGCCCCTCTGGAGCAGTACTTC. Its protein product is CASGLAPLEQYF.

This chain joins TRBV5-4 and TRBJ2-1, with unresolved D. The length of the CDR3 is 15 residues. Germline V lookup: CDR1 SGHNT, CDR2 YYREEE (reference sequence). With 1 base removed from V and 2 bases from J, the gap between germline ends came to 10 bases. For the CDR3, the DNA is TGTGCCAGCAGCTTGAAGAGCGCCGCCTACAATGAGCAGTTCTTC. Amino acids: CASSLKSAAYNEQFF.

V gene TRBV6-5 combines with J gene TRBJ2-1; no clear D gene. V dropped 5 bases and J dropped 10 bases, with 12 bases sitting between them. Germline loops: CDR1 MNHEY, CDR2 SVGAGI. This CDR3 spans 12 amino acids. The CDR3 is CASSVLVPEQFF. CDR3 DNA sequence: TGTGCCAGCAGTGTTCTAGTCCCCGAGCAGTTCTTC.